The 27 T cell receptor beta chains below all came from one sample that was sequenced in a study of a mutant IDH1 vaccine in newly diagnosed glioma. Which antigens these TCRs recognize remains unknown. The data were produced by immunoSEQ multiplex PCR, yet TCRdb's version contains in-frame clones alone and is incomplete. This sample has around 85,000 clones; approximately 85% occur once, and the top ten carry under 2.5%. The sample's time point: week 23, last vaccination. Topical imiquimod accompanied each vaccine dose, which consisted of 300 ug of mutant IDH1 20-mer peptide. The sample consisted of PBMCs, taken from a glioma patient whose treatment included an IDH1 peptide vaccine. These receptors originate from a man aged 25 to 40 with glioma. Some clones in this sample may be carry-over from other donors' samples.

This clone came up once. The chain combines TRBV27 with TRBJ1-2; D is ambiguous. Germline-derived CDR1 and CDR2 are MNHEY and SMNVEV (reference sequence). The CDR3 totals 13 residues. V lost 5 bases, J lost 4 bases, and 11 bases lay in between. CDR3 nucleotide sequence: TGTGCCAGCAGTCGGTCAGCTTTCTATGGCTACACCTTC. This sequence encodes CASSRSAFYGYTF.

This clone turned up a few times. The chain links TRBV30 to TRBJ1-1; unclear D gene. Trimming left V 2 bases short and J 4 bases short, with 11 bases between. This CDR3 is 13 amino acids long. Germline loops: CDR1 GTSNPN, CDR2 SVGIG (reference sequence). In DNA form, the CDR3 reads TGTGCCTGGAGTATAGGGTATAGCACTGAAGCTTTCTTT. Amino acids: CAWSIGYSTEAFF.

This clone has only one observation. The J gene is TRBJ2-5, the V gene TRBV9; TRBD1 is a possible D gene (5 bases). Trimming shortened V by 6 bases and J by 4 bases, and 19 bases separated the two germline ends. Per the germline V gene, CDR1 is SGDLS and CDR2 is YYNGEE. There are 15 residues in the CDR3. The CDR3 region is CASTVTGDWGETQYF. CDR3 in DNA: TGTGCCAGCACCGTCACAGGAGATTGGGGAGAGACCCAGTACTTC.

This chain connects TRBV4-1 to TRBJ1-2; tentative D call: TRBD1 (5 bases). This CDR3 spans 14 amino acids. The V gene's germline CDR1 is MGHRA and CDR2 YSYEKL. V was pared by 1 base and J by 8 bases, with 14 bases between. The CDR3 nucleotides are TGCGCCAGCAGCCAAGTCGGAGGGGCGAGGGGCTACACCTTC. Its translation is CASSQVGGARGYTF.

This chain uses TRBV9 with TRBJ2-5; 7 bases match TRBD1. V shed 0 bases and J 2 bases; nucleotides not matched to a gene: 1. In germline, CDR1 is SGDLS, CDR2 YYNGEE. CDR3 length: 14 residues. The chain's CDR3 is CASSVEQGQETQYF. The CDR3 DNA reads TGTGCCAGCAGCGTAGAACAGGGGCAAGAGACCCAGTACTTC.

The gene calls are TRBV5-6 and TRBJ1-1; D not certain. V dropped 4 bases and J dropped 6 bases, with 19 bases sitting between them. The CDR3 runs to 15 residues. Germline CDR1 is SGHDT and CDR2 is YYEEEE. In DNA form, the CDR3 reads TGTGCCAGCAGCCCGCTAATTGGAGGCGGACCTGAAGCTTTCTTT. This gives the protein CASSPLIGGGPEAFF.

The gene calls are TRBV6-6 and TRBJ1-5, with a possible D match to TRBD1 (5 bases). The germline V gene has CDR1 MNHNY and CDR2 SVGAGI (reference sequence). V was pared by 6 bases and J by 3 bases, with 9 bases between. The length of the CDR3 is 13 residues. CDR3 DNA sequence: TGTGCCAGCAGCACAGGATTCAATCAGCCCCAGCATTTT. Protein product: CASSTGFNQPQHF.

The chain joins TRBV2 to TRBJ2-7; D may be TRBD2 (6 bases). V lost 3 bases, J lost 5 bases, and 11 bases lay in between. Germline assignment: CDR1 SNHLY and CDR2 FYNNEI. The CDR3 loop spans 13 amino acids. CDR3 region: CASSERGFNEQYF. The CDR3 nucleotides read TGTGCCAGCAGTGAGCGGGGCTTCAACGAGCAGTACTTC.

The chain employs TRBV7-6 and TRBJ2-2; TRBD2 matches at 12 bases. CDR3 length equals 18 residues. Trimming took 1 base from V and 0 from J; bases not matched to a gene: 3. The germline V gene encodes CDR1 SGHVS and CDR2 FNYEAQ. CDR3 nucleotides: TGTGCCAGCAGCTTAGGCACTAGCGGGAGGTCGAACACCGGGGAGCTGTTTTTT. Its protein product is CASSLGTSGRSNTGELFF. Full variable domain (outside the CDR3, taken from reference TRBV7-6 and TRBJ2-2): GAGVSQSPRYKVTKRGQDVALRCDPISGHVSLYWYRQALGQGPEFLTYFNYEAQQDKSGLPNDRFSAERPEGSISTLTIQRTEQRDSAMYRCASSLGTSGRSNTGELFFGEGSRLTVL.

This clone is a singleton in its sample. This chain joins TRBV28 and TRBJ1-2; 7 nucleotides align to TRBD1. This CDR3 is built from 14 residues. Unmatched junction bases numbered 4, after V lost 6 bases and J lost 0 bases. Germline values: CDR1 MDHEN, CDR2 SYDVKM. CDR3 amino acids: CASRPGQANYGYTF. The CDR3 DNA is TGTGCCAGCAGACCCGGACAGGCTAACTATGGCTACACCTTC.

The rearrangement joins TRBV15 to TRBJ2-7; D is possibly TRBD1 (6 bases). Germline values: CDR1 LNHNV, CDR2 YYDKDF (reference sequence). The length of the CDR3 is 15 residues. V shed 1 base and J shed 1 base, with 11 bases lying between them. The chain's CDR3 is CATSRAGQFSYEQYF. Written as DNA, the CDR3 is TGTGCCACCAGCAGAGCTGGACAGTTTTCCTACGAGCAGTACTTC.

This rearrangement joins TRBV2 to TRBJ1-5; TRBD1 matches at 7 bases. Germline lookup yields CDR1 SNHLY and CDR2 FYNNEI. The CDR3 sequence is 16 residues long. Trimming cost V 6 bases and J 5 bases; bases outside gene matches: 13. The CDR3 DNA is TGTGCCAGCAGAGGGACAGCTTCAATCCCTGATCAGCCCCAGCATTTT. Translated: CASRGTASIPDQPQHF.

The chain links TRBV30 to TRBJ1-1; possibly TRBD1 for D (6 bases). Germline V gene sequence: CDR1 GTSNPN, CDR2 SVGIG (reference sequence). Trimming left V 7 bases short and J 3 bases short, with 12 bases between. CDR3 size: 12 residues. CDR3 protein: CASAQGYTEAFF. CDR3 DNA sequence: TGTGCCTCGGCTCAGGGGTACACTGAAGCTTTCTTT.

J is TRBJ2-3 and V is TRBV5-1, with unresolved D. Germline V gene data show CDR1 as SGHRS and CDR2 as YFSETQ. The CDR3 has 14 amino acids. The V gene lost 5 bases and the J gene lost 2 bases, with 12 bases spanning the gap. CDR3 in amino acids: CASRNGPPTDTQYF. CDR3 nucleotide sequence: TGCGCCAGCAGAAACGGGCCACCCACAGATACGCAGTATTTT.

The CDR3 is CASSLQGAGNTEAFF. Written as DNA, the CDR3 is TGTGCCAGCAGCCTCCAGGGTGCAGGGAACACTGAAGCTTTCTTT. The gene calls are TRBV5-6 and TRBJ1-1, with a possible D match to TRBD1 (5 bases). Germline CDR1 SGHDT, CDR2 YYEEEE. This CDR3 is built from 15 residues. The V gene lost 4 bases and the J gene lost 1 base, with 14 bases spanning the gap.

The V call is TRBV2, the J call TRBJ2-3; 7 bases agree with TRBD1. The CDR3 length is 12 residues. Trimming at V came to 8 bases and at J to 5 bases, leaving 4 bases not matched to a gene. Germline CDR1 reads SNHLY; CDR2 reads FYNNEI. The CDR3 DNA is TGTGCCAGCCCACAGGGGAAAGATACGCAGTATTTT. It encodes CASPQGKDTQYF. Based on the CDR3 plus reference TRBV2 and TRBJ2-3, the full variable domain is EPEVTQTPSHQVTQMGQEVILRCVPISNHLYFYWYRQILGQKVEFLVSFYNNEISEKSEIFDDQFSVERPDGSNFTLKIRSTKLEDSAMYFCASPQGKDTQYFGPGTRLTVL.

This clone was detected once. The rearrangement joins TRBV6-5 to TRBJ2-5; perhaps D is TRBD1 or TRBD2 (6 bases each). CDR1 and CDR2 from the germline V gene are MNHEY and SVGAGI. The length of the CDR3 is 13 residues. Trimming removed 3 bases at V and 5 bases at J, with 10 bases between. This chain's CDR3 is CASSYLGGETQYF. The CDR3 coding sequence is TGTGCCAGCAGTTATCTAGGGGGGGAGACCCAGTACTTC.

This chain links TRBV27 with TRBJ2-5, with 8 positions matching TRBD1. Germline lookup yields CDR1 MNHEY and CDR2 SMNVEV (reference sequence). The CDR3 is made up of 14 amino acids. The V and J ends lost 4 bases and 2 bases, in that order; junction bases with no gene match: 3. In DNA form, the CDR3 reads TGTGCCAGCAGTTCGTACAGGGGGCAAGAGACCCAGTACTTC. It specifies CASSSYRGQETQYF.

The chain links TRBV19 to TRBJ1-3; the D is unclear. V was shortened by 6 bases and J by 2 bases, with 11 bases between the two germline ends. The CDR3 sequence is 14 residues long. The germline CDR1 and CDR2 sequences are LNHDA and SQIVND (reference sequence). This CDR3 reads CASSLRMAGNTIYF. CDR3 nucleotides: TGTGCCAGTAGCCTGAGGATGGCTGGAAACACCATATATTTT.

This clone was seen a handful of times. This chain uses TRBV30 with TRBJ1-4, with a weak D call TRBD1 (5 bases). The CDR3 contains 13 residues. CDR1 is GTSNPN and CDR2 is SVGIG in the germline V gene (reference sequence). V gave up 4 bases and J gave up 0 bases, with 6 bases separating them. The DNA of the CDR3 is TGTGCCTGGATGGGGGCAACTAATGAAAAACTGTTTTTT. Its protein is CAWMGATNEKLFF.

The chain is built from TRBV28 and TRBJ1-2; D might be TRBD1 (5 bases). Trimming took off 3 bases at V and 7 bases at J, with 12 bases between the two ends. Germline loops: CDR1 MDHEN, CDR2 SYDVKM. The CDR3 covers 13 residues. The CDR3 here is CASSLGPGFGYTF. The CDR3, as DNA: TGTGCCAGCAGTTTGGGACCCGGGTTTGGCTACACCTTC.

The chain is built from TRBV30 and TRBJ1-2; maybe TRBD1 (6 bases). Germline CDR1 reads GTSNPN; CDR2 reads SVGIG (reference sequence). Trimming took off 4 bases at V and 0 bases at J, with 12 bases between the two ends. This CDR3 contains 14 residues. In nucleotides, the CDR3 is TGTGCCTGGACTCGGGACATACCTAACTATGGCTACACCTTC. Translation gives CAWTRDIPNYGYTF.

This rearrangement joins TRBV15 to TRBJ1-5, with unresolved D. V lost 0 bases and J lost 5, with 11 bases in between. Germline V lookup: CDR1 LNHNV, CDR2 YYDKDF (reference sequence). The CDR3 runs 15 residues. The CDR3 protein is CATSRDPEGYQPQHF. CDR3 coding DNA: TGTGCCACCAGCAGAGATCCAGAGGGCTATCAGCCCCAGCATTTT.

This clone has just one count. The chain uses TRBV18 and TRBJ1-3, with TRBD1 identical over 12 bases. The V segment lost 3 bases and the J segment 2 bases; nucleotides outside the gene matches: 2. This CDR3 has 16 residues. Germline V CDR1 and CDR2: KGHSH, LQKENI. CDR3 sequence: CASSPGTGGTGNTIYF. Written as DNA, the CDR3 is TGTGCCAGCTCACCTGGGACAGGGGGCACTGGAAACACCATATATTTT.

The J gene is TRBJ2-2, the V gene TRBV6-6; 8 positions match TRBD1. Germline V lookup: CDR1 MNHNY, CDR2 SVGAGI (reference sequence). V was pared by 0 bases and J by 0 bases, with 0 bases of the junction left unmatched. CDR3 size: 16 residues. CDR3 coding DNA: TGTGCCAGCAGTTACTCGGACAGGGCGAACACCGGGGAGCTGTTTTTT. The encoded protein is CASSYSDRANTGELFF.

This chain joins TRBV5-1 and TRBJ1-2; tentative D call: TRBD1 (5 bases). V dropped 3 bases and J dropped 5 bases, with 8 bases sitting between them. This CDR3 is built from 12 residues. Per germline, CDR1 SGHRS and CDR2 YFSETQ. The CDR3 bases are TGCGCCAGCAGCTCTCCAGGGTATGGCTACACCTTC. Translated, it gives CASSSPGYGYTF.

J is TRBJ1-3 and V is TRBV30, with D uncertain. The CDR3 is 15 residues long. V lost 0 bases and J 2 bases, leaving 11 bases between the germline ends. CDR1 and CDR2 from the germline V gene are GTSNPN and SVGIG (reference sequence). The CDR3, as DNA: TGTGCCTGGAGTGTACTGGGGTACGCTGGAAACACCATATATTTT. This codes for CAWSVLGYAGNTIYF.